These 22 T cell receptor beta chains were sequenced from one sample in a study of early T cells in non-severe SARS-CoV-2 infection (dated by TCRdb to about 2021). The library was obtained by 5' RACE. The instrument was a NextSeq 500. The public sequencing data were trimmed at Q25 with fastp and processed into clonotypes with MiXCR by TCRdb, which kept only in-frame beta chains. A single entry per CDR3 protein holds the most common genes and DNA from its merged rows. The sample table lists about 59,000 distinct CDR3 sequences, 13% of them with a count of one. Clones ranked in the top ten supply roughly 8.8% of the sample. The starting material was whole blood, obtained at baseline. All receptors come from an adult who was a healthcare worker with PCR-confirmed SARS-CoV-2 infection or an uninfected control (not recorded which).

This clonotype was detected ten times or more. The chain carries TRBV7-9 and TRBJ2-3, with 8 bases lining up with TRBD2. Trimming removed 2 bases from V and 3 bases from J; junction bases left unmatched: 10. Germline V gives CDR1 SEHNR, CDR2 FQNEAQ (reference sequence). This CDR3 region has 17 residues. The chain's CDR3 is CASSLLSIAGSTDTQYF. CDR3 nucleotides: TGTGCCAGCAGCTTACTTTCTATAGCGGGGAGTACAGATACGCAGTATTTT. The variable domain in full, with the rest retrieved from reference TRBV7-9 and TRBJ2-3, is DTGVSQNPRHKITKRGQNVTFRCDPISEHNRLYWYRQTLGQGPEFLTYFQNEAQLEKSRLLSDRFSAERPKGSFSTLEIQRTEQGDSAMYLCASSLLSIAGSTDTQYFGPGTRLTVL.

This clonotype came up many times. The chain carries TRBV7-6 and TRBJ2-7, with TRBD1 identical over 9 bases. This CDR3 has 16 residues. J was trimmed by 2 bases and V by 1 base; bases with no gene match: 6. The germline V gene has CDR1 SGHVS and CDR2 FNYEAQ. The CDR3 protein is CASSLGVGTGTYEQYF. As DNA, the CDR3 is TGTGCCAGCAGCTTAGGTGTAGGGACAGGGACCTACGAGCAGTACTTC.

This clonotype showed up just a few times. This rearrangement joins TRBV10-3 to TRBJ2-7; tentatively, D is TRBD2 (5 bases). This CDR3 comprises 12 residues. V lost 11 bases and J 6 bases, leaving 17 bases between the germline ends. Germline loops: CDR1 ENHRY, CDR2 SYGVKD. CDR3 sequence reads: CAFGVGGGEQYF. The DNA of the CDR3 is TGTGCCTTCGGCGTAGGTGGAGGCGAGCAGTACTTC.

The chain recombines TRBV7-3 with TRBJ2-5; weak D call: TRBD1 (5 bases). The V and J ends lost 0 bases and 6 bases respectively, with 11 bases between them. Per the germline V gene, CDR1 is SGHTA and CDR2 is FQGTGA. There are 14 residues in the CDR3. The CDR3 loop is CASSLTRSGKTQYF. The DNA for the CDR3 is TGTGCCAGCAGCTTAACGAGGTCAGGGAAGACCCAGTACTTC.

The CDR3 nucleotides read TGTGCCAGCAGCCTGGGGACAGGGGGCCACGAGCAGTACTTC. Translated: CASSLGTGGHEQYF. V usage is TRBV7-9 and J usage is TRBJ2-7; 12 nucleotides match TRBD1. Losses at the gene ends were 5 bases for V and 5 bases for J; bases not matched to a gene: 4. This CDR3 region has 14 residues. Germline CDR1 is SEHNR and CDR2 is FQNEAQ (reference sequence).

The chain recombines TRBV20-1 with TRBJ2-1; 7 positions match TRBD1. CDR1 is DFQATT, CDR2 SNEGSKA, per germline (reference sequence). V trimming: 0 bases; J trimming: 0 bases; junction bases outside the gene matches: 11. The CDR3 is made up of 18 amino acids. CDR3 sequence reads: CSARDHRQGLSSYNEQFF. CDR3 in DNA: TGCAGTGCTAGAGATCATCGACAGGGCTTAAGCTCCTACAATGAGCAGTTCTTC.

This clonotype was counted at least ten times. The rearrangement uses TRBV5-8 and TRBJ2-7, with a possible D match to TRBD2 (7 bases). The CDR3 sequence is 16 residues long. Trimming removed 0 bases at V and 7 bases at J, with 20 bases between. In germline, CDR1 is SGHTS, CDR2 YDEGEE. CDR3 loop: CASSLGRGLLSEEQYF. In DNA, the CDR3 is TGTGCCAGCAGCTTGGGGCGGGGGCTATTGTCGGAAGAGCAGTACTTC.

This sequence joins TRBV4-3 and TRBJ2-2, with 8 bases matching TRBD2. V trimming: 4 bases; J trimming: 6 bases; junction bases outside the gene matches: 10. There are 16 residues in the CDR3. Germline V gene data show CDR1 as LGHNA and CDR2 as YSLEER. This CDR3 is CASSPGGAGVPGELFF. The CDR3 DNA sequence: TGCGCCAGCAGCCCGGGGGGAGCGGGAGTTCCCGGGGAGCTGTTTTTT.

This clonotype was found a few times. CDR3 in amino acids: CASSAKGQLGTDTQYF. In DNA, the CDR3 is TGTGCCAGCAGCGCAAAGGGACAGCTTGGGACAGATACGCAGTATTTT. This rearrangement joins TRBV11-2 to TRBJ2-3; the match to TRBD1 covers 7 bases. Germline CDR1 and CDR2: SGHAT and FQNNGV. The CDR3 loop spans 16 amino acids. V gave up 5 bases and J gave up 3 bases; unmatched junction bases: 11. Full variable domain (outside the CDR3, taken from reference TRBV11-2 and TRBJ2-3): EAGVAQSPRYKIIEKRQSVAFWCNPISGHATLYWYQQILGQGPKLLIQFQNNGVVDDSQLPKDRFSAERLKGVDSTLKIQPAKLEDSAVYLCASSAKGQLGTDTQYFGPGTRLTVL.

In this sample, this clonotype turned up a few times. The CDR3 DNA reads as TGTGCCAGCAGCCAAGGACAGGGAGAAGCTTTCTTT. This encodes CASSQGQGEAFF. The rearrangement links TRBV6-2 or TRBV6-3 to TRBJ1-1; 8 bases are shared with TRBD1. Per germline, CDR1 MNHEY and CDR2 SVGEGT. The ends lost 6 bases at V and 8 bases at J; junction bases unmatched: 5. The CDR3 is 12 residues long.

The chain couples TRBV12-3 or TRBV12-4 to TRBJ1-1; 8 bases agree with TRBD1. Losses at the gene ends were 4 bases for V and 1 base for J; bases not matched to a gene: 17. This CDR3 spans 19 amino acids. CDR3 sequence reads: CASSSEVGRTGRKNTEAFF. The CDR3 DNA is TGTGCCAGCAGTTCAGAAGTGGGAAGGACAGGGCGAAAGAACACTGAAGCTTTCTTT.

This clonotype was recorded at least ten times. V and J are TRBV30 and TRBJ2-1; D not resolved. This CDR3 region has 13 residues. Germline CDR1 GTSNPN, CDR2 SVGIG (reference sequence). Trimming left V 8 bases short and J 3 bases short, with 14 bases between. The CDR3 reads CAITAPGYNEQFF. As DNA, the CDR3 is TGTGCCATCACGGCGCCGGGCTACAATGAGCAGTTCTTC.

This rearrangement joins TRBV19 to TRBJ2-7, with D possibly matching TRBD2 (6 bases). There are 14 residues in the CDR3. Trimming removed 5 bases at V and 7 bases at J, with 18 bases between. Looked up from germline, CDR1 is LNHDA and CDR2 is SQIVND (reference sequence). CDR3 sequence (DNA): TGTGCCAGTAGTTGGGGACTCGCATCTCAGGAGCAGTACTTC. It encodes CASSWGLASQEQYF.

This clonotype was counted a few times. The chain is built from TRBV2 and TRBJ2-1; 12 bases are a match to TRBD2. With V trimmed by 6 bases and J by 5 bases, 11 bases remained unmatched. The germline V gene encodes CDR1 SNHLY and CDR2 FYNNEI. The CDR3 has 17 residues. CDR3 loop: CASRKSSSGRADNEQFF. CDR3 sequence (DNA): TGTGCCAGCAGGAAGAGTTCTAGCGGGAGGGCCGACAATGAGCAGTTCTTC.

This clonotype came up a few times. The CDR3 loop is CASSGGTGRQATNEKLFF. In DNA form, the CDR3 reads TGTGCCAGCAGCGGAGGGACAGGACGACAAGCAACTAATGAAAAACTGTTTTTT. The chain carries TRBV4-2 and TRBJ1-4; 8 bases are shared with TRBD1. The CDR3 is made up of 18 amino acids. V was clipped by 5 bases and J by 0 bases; unmatched bases: 11. Germline lookup yields CDR1 LGHNA and CDR2 YNFKEQ.

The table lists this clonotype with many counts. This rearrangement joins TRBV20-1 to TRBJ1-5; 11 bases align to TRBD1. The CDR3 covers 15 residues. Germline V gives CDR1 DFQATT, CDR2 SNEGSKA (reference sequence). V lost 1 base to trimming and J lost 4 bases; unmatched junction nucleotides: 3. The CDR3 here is CSARAGTGGNQPQHF. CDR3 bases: TGCAGTGCTAGAGCCGGGACAGGGGGTAATCAGCCCCAGCATTTT.

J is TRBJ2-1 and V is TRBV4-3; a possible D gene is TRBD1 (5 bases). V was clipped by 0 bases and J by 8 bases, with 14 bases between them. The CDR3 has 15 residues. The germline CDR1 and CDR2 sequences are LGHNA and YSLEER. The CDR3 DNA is TGCGCCAGCAGCCAAGATCGAGCAGAAGGGGATGAGCAGTTCTTC. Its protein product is CASSQDRAEGDEQFF.

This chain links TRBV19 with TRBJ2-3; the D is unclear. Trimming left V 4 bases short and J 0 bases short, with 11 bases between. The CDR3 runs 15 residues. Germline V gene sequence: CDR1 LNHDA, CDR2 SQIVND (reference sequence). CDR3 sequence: CASSTGFSSTDTQYF. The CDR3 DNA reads TGTGCCAGTAGTACGGGCTTCAGTAGCACAGATACGCAGTATTTT.

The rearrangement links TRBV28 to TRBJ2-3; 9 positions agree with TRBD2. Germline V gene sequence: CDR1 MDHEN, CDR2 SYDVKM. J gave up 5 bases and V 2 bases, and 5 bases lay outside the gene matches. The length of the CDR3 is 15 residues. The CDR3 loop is CASSLAGGRKDTQYF. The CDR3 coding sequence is TGTGCCAGCAGTTTAGCGGGGGGGCGGAAAGATACGCAGTATTTT.

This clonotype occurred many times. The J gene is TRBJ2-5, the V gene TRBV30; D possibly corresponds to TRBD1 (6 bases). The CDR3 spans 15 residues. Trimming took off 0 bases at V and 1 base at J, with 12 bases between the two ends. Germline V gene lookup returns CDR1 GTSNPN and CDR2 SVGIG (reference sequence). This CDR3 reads CAWSVNRVGQETQYF. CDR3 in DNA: TGTGCCTGGAGTGTAAACAGGGTGGGCCAAGAGACCCAGTACTTC.

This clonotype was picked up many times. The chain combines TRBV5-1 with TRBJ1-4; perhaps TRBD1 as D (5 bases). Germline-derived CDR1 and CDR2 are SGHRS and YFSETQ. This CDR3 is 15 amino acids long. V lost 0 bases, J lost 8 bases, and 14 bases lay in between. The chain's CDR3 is CASSLEGTYGEKLFF. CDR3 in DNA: TGCGCCAGCAGCTTGGAAGGGACCTATGGGGAAAAACTGTTTTTT.

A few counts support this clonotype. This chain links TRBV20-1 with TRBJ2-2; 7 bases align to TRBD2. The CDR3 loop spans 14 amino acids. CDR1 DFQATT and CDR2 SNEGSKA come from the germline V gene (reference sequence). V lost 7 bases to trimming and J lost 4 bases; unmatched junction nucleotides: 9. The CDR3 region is CSVQEGGSTGELFF. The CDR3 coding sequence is TGCAGTGTCCAGGAGGGAGGGAGCACCGGGGAGCTGTTTTTT.